The 28 T cell receptor beta chains listed next were all sequenced from one sample in a study of molecular identifiers for immune sequencing clone quantification. TCRdb re-called the PCR reads with MiXCR, one entry per CDR3 protein. The repertoire holds about 500,000 distinct CDR3 sequences, with under 30% as singletons. Sequenced input: naive CD8+ T cells from blood, with Jurkat cell RNA spiked in. Subset specified: FACS-sorted CD8+CD4-CCR7+CD45RA+ naive T cells. These receptors were taken from a human donor in good health. Some libraries in this study had Jurkat cell RNA spiked in.

This clonotype has only a few counts. This chain joins TRBV4-1 and TRBJ2-2, with 7 bases aligning to TRBD2. With 1 base clipped from V and 5 bases from J, the junction kept 4 bases outside the gene matches. Germline-derived CDR1 and CDR2 are MGHRA and YSYEKL. The length of the CDR3 is 15 residues. The CDR3 coding sequence is TGCGCCAGCAGCCAAGGGATGGGACTAACCGGGGAGCTGTTTTTT. It specifies CASSQGMGLTGELFF.

This clonotype was counted at least ten times. This chain joins TRBV14 and TRBJ2-5, with D unclear. From germline, CDR1 is SGHDN and CDR2 FVKESK. The CDR3 spans 13 residues. V lost 2 bases and J 5 bases, leaving 9 bases between the germline ends. The CDR3, as DNA: TGTGCCAGCAGCCAAAGAGGATCCGAGACCCAGTACTTC. This gives the protein CASSQRGSETQYF.

Details on this clonotype: Given a much more abundant clone one base away, this may be a read error. This chain connects TRBV29-1 to TRBJ2-1; tentative D call: TRBD2 (5 bases). The germline gives CDR1 SQVTM, CDR2 ANQGSEA. There are 10 residues in the CDR3. Here the CDR3 DNA reads TGCAGCGTTTATAGCGTTGAGCGGTTCTTC. This gives the protein CSVYSVERFF.

This clonotype has just a few counts. The V gene is TRBV7-9, the J gene TRBJ1-4; D is undetermined. The CDR3 is made up of 15 amino acids. The germline gives CDR1 SEHNR, CDR2 FQNEAQ (reference sequence). V lost 2 bases and J 4 bases, leaving 11 bases between the germline ends. The CDR3 loop is CASSLLDSINEKLFF. CDR3 nucleotides: TGTGCCAGCAGCTTACTCGACTCGATTAATGAAAAACTGTTTTTT.

This chain uses TRBV6-2 or TRBV6-3 with TRBJ1-5; a possible D gene is TRBD1 (6 bases). Germline-derived CDR1 and CDR2 are MNHEY and SVGEGT. This CDR3 has 14 residues. V dropped 4 bases and J dropped 5 bases, with 12 bases sitting between them. The CDR3 protein is CASSSQGLDQPQHF. The CDR3 nucleotides are TGTGCCAGCAGTTCCCAGGGGTTGGATCAGCCCCAGCATTTT.

The CDR3 coding sequence is TGTGCCAGCAGTTTATTAATGCTCGGGCGGGGGCCCAACTACGAGCAGTACTTC. Amino acid sequence: CASSLLMLGRGPNYEQYF. The chain has TRBV27 and TRBJ2-7; TRBD2 might be the D (7 bases). Per the germline V gene, CDR1 is MNHEY and CDR2 is SMNVEV (reference sequence). The CDR3 length is 18 residues. V lost 1 base, J lost 3 bases, and 22 bases lay in between.

This clonotype was detected only a few times. The chain couples TRBV20-1 to TRBJ2-7, with 7 bases that match TRBD1. V trimming: 5 bases; J trimming: 2 bases; junction bases outside the gene matches: 3. The CDR3 sequence is 12 residues long. Germline V lookup: CDR1 DFQATT, CDR2 SNEGSKA (reference sequence). CDR3 nucleotide sequence: TGCAGTGCTCCCGGGACAGCCTACGAGCAGTACTTC. This encodes CSAPGTAYEQYF.

This clonotype was seen more than once but under ten times. This sequence joins TRBV29-1 and TRBJ2-7; D unclear. Trimming shortened V by 6 bases and J by 6 bases, and 9 bases separated the two germline ends. The germline V gene has CDR1 SQVTM and CDR2 ANQGSEA. The CDR3 has 10 amino acids. The CDR3 DNA sequence: TGCAGCGTGCGTCTTGGCGAGCAGTACTTC. It is translated as CSVRLGEQYF.

The chain uses TRBV11-2 and TRBJ1-2, with D tentatively TRBD1 (6 bases). This CDR3 region has 18 residues. The V gene lost 0 bases and the J gene lost 4 bases, with 21 bases spanning the gap. Germline-derived CDR1 and CDR2 are SGHAT and FQNNGV. The CDR3 region has the DNA TGTGCCAGCAGCTTAGATAGAGGGGGGCATTCTGATGGCTATGGCTACACCTTC. Translation gives CASSLDRGGHSDGYGYTF.

This clonotype was detected only a few times. The chain recombines TRBV24-1 with TRBJ2-7; 9 bases agree with TRBD1. The CDR3 is 12 residues long. Germline V gene sequence: CDR1 KGHDR, CDR2 SFDVKD. Unmatched junction bases numbered 7, after V lost 10 bases and J lost 7 bases. The CDR3 sequence: CATGQGPGEQYF. CDR3 bases: TGTGCCACAGGACAGGGGCCGGGGGAGCAGTACTTC.

This clonotype was recorded a few times. The rearrangement links TRBV24-1 to TRBJ2-1, with TRBD1 matching 7 bases. Germline V gene data show CDR1 as KGHDR and CDR2 as SFDVKD. The CDR3 contains 14 residues. V lost 6 bases to trimming and J lost 6 bases; unmatched junction nucleotides: 7. The CDR3 here is CATSNRGNGNEQFF. CDR3 DNA: TGTGCCACCAGTAACAGGGGAAATGGCAATGAGCAGTTCTTC.

A few counts support this clonotype. CDR3 DNA: TGTGCCAGTAGCTCCTTACCAACCGGGACAGGGGGCGGTCAGCCCCAGCATTTT. It codes for CASSSLPTGTGGGQPQHF. The rearrangement joins TRBV19 to TRBJ1-5; 12 bases align to TRBD1. From germline, CDR1 is LNHDA and CDR2 SQIVND (reference sequence). This CDR3 has 18 amino acids. The J segment lost 6 bases and the V segment lost 6 bases, leaving 15 bases of the junction unmatched.

Details on this clonotype: The junction departs from germline at one end; a sequencing error may be responsible. J is TRBJ1-5 and V is TRBV6-1; D not resolved. CDR3 length equals 14 residues. Germline values: CDR1 MNHNS, CDR2 SASEGT. CDR3: CASRTVGRNPPPHF. The CDR3, as DNA: TGTGCCAGCAGAACAGTAGGCCGAAATCCGCCCCCGCATTTT.

This clonotype was found a few times. The V gene is TRBV7-9, the J gene TRBJ1-4; 10 bases are shared with TRBD1. Germline loops: CDR1 SEHNR, CDR2 FQNEAQ (reference sequence). The CDR3 consists of 17 residues. V trimming: 2 bases; J trimming: 5 bases; junction bases outside the gene matches: 8. For the CDR3, the DNA is TGTGCCAGCAGCTTATCCCCCGGACAGGGGGAAAATGAAAAACTGTTTTTT. It encodes CASSLSPGQGENEKLFF.

This clonotype was seen a handful of times. This chain joins TRBV6-6 and TRBJ2-7; D remains unclear. The germline V gene encodes CDR1 MNHNY and CDR2 SVGAGI (reference sequence). This CDR3 is built from 15 residues. V was shortened by 0 bases and J by 5 bases, with 14 bases between the two germline ends. CDR3 nucleotides: TGTGCCAGCAGTTACTCTTCGGAAACTCGCGACGAGCAGTACTTC. Translating gives CASSYSSETRDEQYF.

This clonotype has ten or more counts. The V and J genes are TRBV29-1 and TRBJ2-7; 8 bases match TRBD1. This CDR3 has 15 amino acids. Germline V gene lookup returns CDR1 SQVTM and CDR2 ANQGSEA. After removal of 2 bases from V and 1 base from J, the junction contained 7 bases not matched to a gene. Here the CDR3 DNA reads TGCAGCGTTGAATGGGCAGGGGGCGAGTCCTACGAGCAGTACTTC. This translates into CSVEWAGGESYEQYF.

In the case of this clonotype: This may arise from a read error, as a much more abundant clone is one base away. The V gene is TRBV13, the J gene TRBJ1-4; no clear D. CDR3 size: 13 residues. The germline CDR1 and CDR2 sequences are PRHDT and FYEKMQ (reference sequence). V lost 5 bases, J lost 8 bases, and 12 bases lay in between. CDR3: CASSLRSVEKLFF. DNA of the CDR3: TGTGCCAGCAGCCTCCGATCGGTAGAAAAACTGTTTTTT.

Turning to this clonotype: Being one base from a much bigger clone, this may be a read error. V and J are TRBV12-5 and TRBJ1-2; D remains unclear. The CDR3 is 13 amino acids. Germline V gives CDR1 LGHNT, CDR2 FRNRAP. Trimming removed 3 bases from V and 3 bases from J, with 8 bases in between. The DNA of the CDR3 is TGTGCTAGTGGTTTTGAGCCTGACTATGGCTACACCTTC. It codes for CASGFEPDYGYTF.

In its sample, this clonotype was seen many times. J is TRBJ2-2 and V is TRBV5-4, with 7 bases identical to TRBD1. The CDR3 extends over 15 amino acids. Germline values: CDR1 SGHNT, CDR2 YYREEE (reference sequence). J was trimmed by 5 bases and V by 6 bases; bases with no gene match: 10. The CDR3 here is CASTNYRGGTGELFF. As DNA, the CDR3 is TGTGCCAGCACGAATTACAGGGGCGGAACCGGGGAGCTGTTTTTT. Using reference TRBV5-4 and TRBJ2-2 for the parts outside the CDR3, the full variable domain is ETGVTQSPTHLIKTRGQQVTLRCSSQSGHNTVSWYQQALGQGPQFIFQYYREEENGRGNFPPRFSGLQFPNYSSELNVNALELDDSALYLCASTNYRGGTGELFFGEGSRLTVL.

In the case of this clonotype: Mismatch with germline at one junction end may stem from a read error. The chain links TRBV2 to TRBJ2-6, with 11 bases aligning to TRBD1. In germline, CDR1 is SNHLY, CDR2 FYNNEI. The CDR3 runs 21 residues. CDR3 sequence reads: CASSTEGPGQGEISGANVLPF. For the CDR3, the DNA is TGTGCCAGCAGTACCGAAGGGCCGGGACAGGGGGAAATATCTGGGGCCAACGTCTTGCCTTTC.

The CDR3 spells CASRSPRKGLGRTGELFF. In DNA, the CDR3 is TGTGCCAGCAGATCCCCCAGGAAGGGTCTAGGTCGGACCGGGGAGCTGTTTTTT. The chain is built from TRBV6-2 or TRBV6-3 and TRBJ2-2; D remains unclear. CDR1 is MNHEY, CDR2 SVGEGT, per germline. V lost 6 bases and J 5 bases, leaving 25 bases between the germline ends. This CDR3 has 18 residues.

Ten or more counts support this clonotype. V gene TRBV11-2 combines with J gene TRBJ2-3; no clear D gene. CDR1 SGHAT and CDR2 FQNNGV come from the germline V gene. The length of the CDR3 is 15 residues. Trimming cost V 3 bases and J 0 bases, with 10 bases left between them. CDR3 region: CASSFRSFSTDTQYF. CDR3 nucleotide sequence: TGTGCCAGCAGCTTTCGGAGTTTCAGCACAGATACGCAGTATTTT.

The chain couples TRBV12-3 or TRBV12-4 to TRBJ2-2; 14 bases are shared with TRBD2. This CDR3 is 18 amino acids long. V was pared by 3 bases and J by 5 bases, with 8 bases of the junction left unmatched. The CDR3 DNA reads TGTGCCAGCAGTTTTCGACTAGCGGGGGGGCTGGAAACCGGGGAGCTGTTTTTT. Its translation is CASSFRLAGGLETGELFF.

This clonotype appeared a few times. V and J are TRBV7-9 and TRBJ2-5; D remains unclear. There are 16 residues in the CDR3. CDR1 is SEHNR, CDR2 FQNEAQ, per germline (reference sequence). The germline V and J ends were trimmed by 5 bases and 1 base, with 17 bases remaining between them. The CDR3 nucleotides read TGTGCCAGCAGCCAACCGGGCTCGGATATCCAAGAGACCCAGTACTTC. It yields the protein CASSQPGSDIQETQYF.

This clonotype was observed a handful of times. CDR3 in DNA: TGTGCCAGCAGTTCGATAGCGGGGTGGAATGAGCAGTTCTTC. Translated: CASSSIAGWNEQFF. V gene TRBV6-2 or TRBV6-3 combines with J gene TRBJ2-1; TRBD2 aligns across 8 bases. V lost 4 bases, J lost 7 bases, and 6 bases stayed unmatched. Germline CDR1 and CDR2: MNHEY and SVGEGT. The CDR3 runs to 14 residues.

This clonotype was detected ten times or more. The rearrangement links TRBV27 to TRBJ2-3; 10 positions match TRBD2. Germline CDR1 and CDR2: MNHEY and SMNVEV (reference sequence). With 1 base clipped from V and 1 base from J, the junction kept 2 bases outside the gene matches. CDR3 length equals 16 residues. In DNA form, the CDR3 reads TGTGCCAGCAGTTTATTCCTAGCGGGAGGCACAGATACGCAGTATTTT. It specifies CASSLFLAGGTDTQYF.

A few counts support this clonotype. This chain joins TRBV9 and TRBJ2-1; weak D call: TRBD2 (5 bases). CDR1 and CDR2 from the germline V gene are SGDLS and YYNGEE. Trimming shortened V by 0 bases and J by 0 bases, and 13 bases separated the two germline ends. The CDR3 length is 17 residues. The CDR3 sequence: CASSVEAGGSSYNEQFF. The DNA of the CDR3 is TGTGCCAGCAGCGTAGAGGCTGGTGGGAGCTCCTACAATGAGCAGTTCTTC.

This clonotype was picked up many times. At one boundary the junction diverges from the germline segment, which might be a read error. V and J are TRBV7-9 and TRBJ1-1; the D is unclear. From germline, CDR1 is SEHNR and CDR2 FQNEAQ (reference sequence). This CDR3 region has 13 residues. The CDR3 DNA is TGCGCCAGCAGCTCCCCGGGAGACACTGAAGCTTTCTTT. Translation: CASSSPGDTEAFF.